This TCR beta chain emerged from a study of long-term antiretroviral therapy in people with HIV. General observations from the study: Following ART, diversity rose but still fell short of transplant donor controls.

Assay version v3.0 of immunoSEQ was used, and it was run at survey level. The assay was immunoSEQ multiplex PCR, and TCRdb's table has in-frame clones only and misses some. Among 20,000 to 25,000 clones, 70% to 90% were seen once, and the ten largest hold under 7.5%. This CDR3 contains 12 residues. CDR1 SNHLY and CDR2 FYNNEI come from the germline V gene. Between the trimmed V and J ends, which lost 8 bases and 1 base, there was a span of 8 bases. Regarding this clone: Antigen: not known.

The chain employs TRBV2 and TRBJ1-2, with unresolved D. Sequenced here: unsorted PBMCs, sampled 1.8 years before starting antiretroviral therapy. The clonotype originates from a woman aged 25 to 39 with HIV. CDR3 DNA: TGTGCCAGCGGGCGGGATAACTATGGCTACACCTTC. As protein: CASGRDNYGYTF.